This TCR beta chain was identified during a study of CD8 T cells in ankylosing spondylitis. Regarding the study as a whole: CD8+ cells made up the disease-linked clones, which were relatively rare in peripheral blood. Characteristic, it appeared, of ankylosing spondylitis blood was a TCR beta motif of several highly homologous variants.

The CDR3 covers 14 residues. The V segment lost 3 bases and the J segment 4 bases; nucleotides outside the gene matches: 4. Looked up from germline, CDR1 is MGHDK and CDR2 is SYGVNS. Researchers built TCR beta libraries using quantitative 5'-RACE with molecular barcodes. TCRdb passed the 5' RACE reads through MiXCR, listing each CDR3 protein once. The sample has 100,000 to 150,000 distinct CDR3 sequences, 7% seen once. The table lists this clonotype with many counts. As yet, its antigen is unknown. This receptor was identified in a male donor with ankylosing spondylitis or in good health (not recorded which). The chain joins TRBV25-1 to TRBJ2-7, with TRBD1 identical over 9 bases. Sample: blood, either unsorted or a sorted T cell fraction (not recorded which). The CDR3 nucleotides are TGTGCCAGCAGTGAGGGGACAGGGCCTTACGAGCAGTACTTC. It is translated as CASSEGTGPYEQYF.